Listed here is a single T cell receptor (beta chain). The source of the sample is a study of shared clonotypes between healthy human individuals. V lost 6 bases to trimming and J lost 3 bases, with 20 bases between them. Germline CDR1 and CDR2: MDHEN and SYDVKM. The CDR3 length is 16 residues. CD8 cells classed as naive were CD45RO-negative and positively selected for CCR7, excluding terminally differentiated effector memory CD45RA+ cells. The table came from immunoSEQ multiplex PCR; TCRdb's copy has only in-frame clones and leaves some out. The table lists about 820,000 clones, 80% to 95% of them singletons.

The V call is TRBV28, the J call TRBJ2-5; D gene unclear. This receptor was obtained from a young man in good health. The sequencing input was naive CD8+ T cells sorted from blood. The CDR3 DNA follows: TGTGCCAGCAGCCCATCCCTCTTTCAAGCCGAAGAGACCCAGTACTTC. Its translation: CASSPSLFQAEETQYF. Supplemented by reference TRBV28 and TRBJ2-5, the full variable domain reads DVKVTQSSRYLVKRTGEKVFLECVQDMDHENMFWYRQDPGLGLRLIYFSYDVKMKEKGDIPEGYSVSREKKERFSLILESASTNQTSMYLCASSPSLFQAEETQYFGPGTRLLVL.